This TCR beta chain was recovered during a study of human T cells and chemical hapten exposure. In the study overall: Diphenylcyclopropenone doses were given weekly to the scalps of patients across the approximately 24-week study. TCR yields differed between samples (mainly from small differences in pooled library volume).

TCRdb re-derived calls from the RACE reads in MiXCR, one entry per CDR3 protein. The table records 100,000 or so distinct CDR3 sequences, over 7.5% of them present only once. A note on this clonotype: Its antigen is unidentified.

Deletions cut 0 bases from V and 6 bases from J, with 9 bases between. The germline V gene has CDR1 MNHNS and CDR2 SASEGT. This CDR3 is built from 13 residues. Sample time point: patch test 2, 6 weeks after DPC sensitization. Treatment specified: therapeutic diphenylcyclopropenone sensitization with weekly scalp DPC. General observations from the study: Expanded TCRs produced significantly more large CDR3 similarity clusters than controls did.

The sequence came from a woman between 40 and 50 years old with alopecia areata. Some clones in this sample may be carry-over from other donors' samples. The chain couples TRBV6-1 to TRBJ2-7; D remains ambiguous. The sequencing used whole blood, collected in connection with sensitization to the hapten diphenylcyclopropenone (DPC). The CDR3, as DNA: TGTGCCAGCAGTGAAGCGCGTTTCGGCGAGCAGTACTTC. Its protein product is CASSEARFGEQYF.